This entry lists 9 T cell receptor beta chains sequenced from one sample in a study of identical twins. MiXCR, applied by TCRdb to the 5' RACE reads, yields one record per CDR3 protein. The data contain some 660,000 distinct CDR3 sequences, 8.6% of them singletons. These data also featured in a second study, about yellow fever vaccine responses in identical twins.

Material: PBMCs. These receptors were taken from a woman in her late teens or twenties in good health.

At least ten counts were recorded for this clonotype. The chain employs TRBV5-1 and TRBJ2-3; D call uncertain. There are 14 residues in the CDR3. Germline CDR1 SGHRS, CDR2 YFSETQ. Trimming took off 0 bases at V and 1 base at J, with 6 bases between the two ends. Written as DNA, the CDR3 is TGCGCCAGCAGCTTGGAAGGGCGCACAGATACGCAGTATTTT. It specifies CASSLEGRTDTQYF.

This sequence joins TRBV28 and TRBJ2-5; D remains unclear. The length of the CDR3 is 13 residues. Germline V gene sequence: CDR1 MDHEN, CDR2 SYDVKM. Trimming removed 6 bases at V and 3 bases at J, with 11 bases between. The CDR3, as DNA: TGTGCCAGCAGACTGACGGTAAAAGAGACCCAGTACTTC. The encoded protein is CASRLTVKETQYF.

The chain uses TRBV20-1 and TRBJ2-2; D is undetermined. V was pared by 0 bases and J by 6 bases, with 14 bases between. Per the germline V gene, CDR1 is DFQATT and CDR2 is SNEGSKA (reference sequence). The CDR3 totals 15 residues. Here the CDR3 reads CSARDGRVVSGELFF. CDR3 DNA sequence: TGCAGTGCTAGAGATGGGCGAGTTGTATCCGGGGAGCTGTTTTTT.

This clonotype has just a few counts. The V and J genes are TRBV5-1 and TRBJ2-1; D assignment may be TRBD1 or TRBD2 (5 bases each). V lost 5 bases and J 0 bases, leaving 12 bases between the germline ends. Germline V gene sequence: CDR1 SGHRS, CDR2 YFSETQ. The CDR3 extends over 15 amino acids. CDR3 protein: CASRPGANSYNEQFF. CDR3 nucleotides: TGCGCCAGCAGGCCCGGGGCTAACTCCTACAATGAGCAGTTCTTC.

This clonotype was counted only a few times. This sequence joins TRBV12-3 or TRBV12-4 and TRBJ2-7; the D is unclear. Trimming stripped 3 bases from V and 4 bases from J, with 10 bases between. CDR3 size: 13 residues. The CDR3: CASSFYEVYEQYF. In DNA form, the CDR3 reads TGTGCCAGCAGTTTTTATGAGGTTTACGAGCAGTACTTC.

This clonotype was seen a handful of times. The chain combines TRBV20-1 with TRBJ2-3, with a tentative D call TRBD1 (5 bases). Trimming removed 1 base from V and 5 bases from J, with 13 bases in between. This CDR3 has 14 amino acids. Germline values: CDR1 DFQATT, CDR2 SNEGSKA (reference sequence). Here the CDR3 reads CSARVGQGGDTQYF. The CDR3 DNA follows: TGCAGTGCTAGAGTGGGGCAGGGTGGAGATACGCAGTATTTT.

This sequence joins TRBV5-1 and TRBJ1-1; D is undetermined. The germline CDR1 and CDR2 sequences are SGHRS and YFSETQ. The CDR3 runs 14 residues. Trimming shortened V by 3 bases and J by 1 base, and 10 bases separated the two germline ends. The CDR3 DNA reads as TGCGCCAGCAGCTGGCGACGGTCGAACACTGAAGCTTTCTTT. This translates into CASSWRRSNTEAFF.

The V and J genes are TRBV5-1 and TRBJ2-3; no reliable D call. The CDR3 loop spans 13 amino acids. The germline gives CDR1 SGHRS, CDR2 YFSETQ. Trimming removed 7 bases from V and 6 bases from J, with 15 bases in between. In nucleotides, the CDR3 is TGCGCCAGCGGGATTGACACCCGGGATACGCAGTATTTT. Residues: CASGIDTRDTQYF.

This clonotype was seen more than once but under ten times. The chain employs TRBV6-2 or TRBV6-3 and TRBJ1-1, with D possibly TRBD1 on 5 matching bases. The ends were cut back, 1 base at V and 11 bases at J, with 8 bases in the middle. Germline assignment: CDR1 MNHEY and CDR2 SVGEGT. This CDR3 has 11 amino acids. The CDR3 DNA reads TGTGCCAGCAGTTACTTCCGGGGGGCTTTCTTT. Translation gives CASSYFRGAFF.